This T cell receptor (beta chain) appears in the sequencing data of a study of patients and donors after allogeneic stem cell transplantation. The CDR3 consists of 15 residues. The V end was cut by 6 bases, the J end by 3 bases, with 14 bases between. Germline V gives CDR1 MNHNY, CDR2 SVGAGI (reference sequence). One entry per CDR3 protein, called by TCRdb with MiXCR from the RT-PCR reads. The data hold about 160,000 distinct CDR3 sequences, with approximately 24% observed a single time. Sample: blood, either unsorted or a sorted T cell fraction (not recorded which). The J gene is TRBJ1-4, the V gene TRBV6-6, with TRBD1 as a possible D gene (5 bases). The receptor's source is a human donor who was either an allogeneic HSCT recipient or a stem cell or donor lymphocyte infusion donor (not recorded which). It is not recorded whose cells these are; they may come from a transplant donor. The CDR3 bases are TGTGCCAGCAGCCTGGCCCCGGGGGCTAATGAAAAACTGTTTTTT. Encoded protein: CASSLAPGANEKLFF.